This T cell receptor beta chain was found in a study of neurological immune-mediated disorders. Germline-derived CDR1 and CDR2 are SGHTA and FQGNSA. The V and J ends lost 4 bases and 4 bases, in that order; junction bases with no gene match: 5. This CDR3 has 14 amino acids. The unsorted libraries had their origin in 2 million PBMCs stored at -80 C. TCRdb re-called the 5' RACE reads with MiXCR, one entry per CDR3 protein. The sample includes around 67,000 distinct CDR3 sequences, 5.2% of them seen just once. This clonotype came up many times. The TCR was taken from a man aged 18 to 30 with multiple sclerosis. Specimen: PBMCs. The chain links TRBV7-2 to TRBJ2-7, with 9 bases matching TRBD2. The CDR3 sequence: CASSYGLAGYEQYF. The CDR3 DNA reads TGTGCCAGCAGCTATGGGCTAGCGGGGTACGAGCAGTACTTC.